Each of the 10 T cell receptor beta chains below was sequenced from the same sample in a study of OX40 agonist ivuxolimab in advanced cancers. The data were produced by immunoSEQ multiplex PCR, yet TCRdb's version contains in-frame clones alone and is incomplete. The table includes roughly 42,000 clones, about 90% detected once. This specimen was CD4+ or CD8+ T cells sorted from blood, taken in a trial of the OX40 agonist ivuxolimab. These receptor sequences come from an adult with an advanced solid tumor such as melanoma, head and neck, liver or kidney cancer.

This rearrangement joins TRBV28 to TRBJ2-2; D uncertain. V shed 5 bases and J shed 5 bases, with 15 bases lying between them. CDR1 is MDHEN, CDR2 SYDVKM, per germline. This CDR3 is 15 amino acids long. CDR3 coding DNA: TGTGCCAGCAGTCCCACAGTTTATGGGACCGGGGAGCTGTTTTTT. Translating it yields CASSPTVYGTGELFF.

The genes are TRBV10-3 and TRBJ2-3; either TRBD1 or TRBD2 may fit D (6 bases each). The CDR3 is 18 residues long. V lost 1 base to trimming and J lost 2 bases, with 19 bases between them. Germline V lookup: CDR1 ENHRY, CDR2 SYGVKD. Here the CDR3 reads CAISELGGTGTITDTQYF. The DNA for the CDR3 is TGTGCCATCAGTGAGTTGGGGGGCACCGGGACCATCACAGATACGCAGTATTTT.

The J gene is TRBJ1-4, the V gene TRBV7-6; D ambiguous. Germline-derived CDR1 and CDR2 are SGHVS and FNYEAQ. Trimming left V 2 bases short and J 7 bases short, with 14 bases between. This CDR3 contains 15 residues. CDR3 bases: TGTGCCAGCAGCTTATCAAATTCCGTCGGTGAAAAACTGTTTTTT. This translates into CASSLSNSVGEKLFF.

The gene calls are TRBV27 and TRBJ2-7; D ambiguous. CDR1 and CDR2 from the germline V gene are MNHEY and SMNVEV (reference sequence). CDR3 size: 13 residues. The germline V and J ends were trimmed by 1 base and 0 bases, with 4 bases remaining between them. CDR3 bases: TGTGCCAGCAGTTTATACAGCTCCTACGAGCAGTACTTC. It is translated as CASSLYSSYEQYF.

This chain connects TRBV12-5 to TRBJ2-1; D remains ambiguous. The V and J ends lost 8 bases and 1 base respectively, with 12 bases between them. There are 14 residues in the CDR3. Germline V lookup: CDR1 LGHNT, CDR2 FRNRAP. The CDR3 DNA follows: TGTGCTAGTTGCCCTGGTGTATCCTACAATGAGCAGTTCTTC. This translates into CASCPGVSYNEQFF.

The chain recombines TRBV6-1 with TRBJ2-5; no clear D. This CDR3 is built from 15 residues. The germline CDR1 and CDR2 sequences are MNHNS and SASEGT. V was clipped by 3 bases and J by 0 bases, with 11 bases between them. This chain's CDR3 is CASSDRMIDQETQYF. The CDR3 DNA sequence: TGTGCCAGCAGTGACAGGATGATAGACCAAGAGACCCAGTACTTC.

V usage is TRBV7-2 and J usage is TRBJ2-1; D is perhaps TRBD1 (6 bases). Germline V lookup: CDR1 SGHTA, CDR2 FQGNSA. The CDR3 runs to 13 residues. The ends were cut back, 5 bases at V and 8 bases at J, with 13 bases in the middle. DNA for the CDR3: TGTGCCAGCAGCATTTACCAGGGGTATGAGCAGTTCTTC. Amino acids: CASSIYQGYEQFF. The full variable domain, in which reference TRBV7-2 and TRBJ2-1 provide the parts outside the CDR3, is GAGVSQSPSNKVTEKGKDVELRCDPISGHTALYWYRQSLGQGLEFLIYFQGNSAPDKSGLPSDRFSAERTGGSVSTLTIQRTQQEDSAVYLCASSIYQGYEQFFGPGTRLTVL.

The V call is TRBV27, the J call TRBJ2-7, with TRBD2 matching over 10 bases. The CDR3 is 13 residues long. Germline lookup yields CDR1 MNHEY and CDR2 SMNVEV (reference sequence). After removal of 5 bases from V and 6 bases from J, the junction contained 4 bases not matched to a gene. The DNA for the CDR3 is TGTGCCAGCAGTCTGGGACTAGCGTCCGAGCAGTACTTC. Translating gives CASSLGLASEQYF.

In this sample, this clone turned up once. The chain employs TRBV6-1 and TRBJ2-1; 12 bases map to TRBD2. The V gene end was trimmed by 5 bases and the J gene end by 8 bases; junction bases not matched to a gene: 4. CDR1 and CDR2 (germline): MNHNS, SASEGT. This CDR3 has 14 amino acids. CDR3 coding DNA: TGTGCCAGCAGTATACGACTAGCGGGAGATGAGCAGTTCTTC. Translated, it gives CASSIRLAGDEQFF.

This chain uses TRBV28 with TRBJ1-2; D not certain. Germline CDR1 MDHEN, CDR2 SYDVKM. The CDR3 spans 12 residues. Trimming cost V 6 bases and J 2 bases, with 7 bases left between them. The CDR3 protein is CASRSGNYGYTF. The CDR3 coding sequence is TGTGCCAGCAGGAGCGGAAACTATGGCTACACCTTC.